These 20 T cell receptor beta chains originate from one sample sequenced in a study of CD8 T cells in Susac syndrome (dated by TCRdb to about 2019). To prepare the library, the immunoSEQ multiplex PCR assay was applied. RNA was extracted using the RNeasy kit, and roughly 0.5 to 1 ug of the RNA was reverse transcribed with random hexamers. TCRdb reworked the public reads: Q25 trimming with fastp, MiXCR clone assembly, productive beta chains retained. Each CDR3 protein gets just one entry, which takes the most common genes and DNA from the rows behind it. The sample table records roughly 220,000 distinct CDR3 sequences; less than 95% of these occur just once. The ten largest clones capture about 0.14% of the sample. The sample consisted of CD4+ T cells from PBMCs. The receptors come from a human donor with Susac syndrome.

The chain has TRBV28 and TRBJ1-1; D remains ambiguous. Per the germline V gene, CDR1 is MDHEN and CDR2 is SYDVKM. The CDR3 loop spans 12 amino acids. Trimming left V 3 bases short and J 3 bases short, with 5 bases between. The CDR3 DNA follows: TGTGCCAGCAGTTTGTCGGACACTGAAGCTTTCTTT. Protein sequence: CASSLSDTEAFF.

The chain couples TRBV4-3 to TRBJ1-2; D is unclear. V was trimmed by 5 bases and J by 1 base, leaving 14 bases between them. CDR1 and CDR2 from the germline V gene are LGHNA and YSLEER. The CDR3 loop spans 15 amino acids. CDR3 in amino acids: CASSSPDGINYGYTF. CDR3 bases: TGCGCCAGCAGCTCCCCCGACGGGATTAACTATGGCTACACCTTC.

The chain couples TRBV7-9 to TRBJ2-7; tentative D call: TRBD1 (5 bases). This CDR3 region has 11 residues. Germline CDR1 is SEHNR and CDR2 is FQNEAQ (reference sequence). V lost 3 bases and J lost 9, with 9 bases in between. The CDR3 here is CASSLEGAQYF. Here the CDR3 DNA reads TGTGCCAGCAGCTTGGAAGGGGCGCAGTACTTC.

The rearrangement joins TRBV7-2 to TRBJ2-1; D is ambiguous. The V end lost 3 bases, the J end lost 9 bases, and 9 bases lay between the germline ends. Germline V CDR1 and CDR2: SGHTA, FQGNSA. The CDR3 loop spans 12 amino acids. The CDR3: CASSFGVGEQFF. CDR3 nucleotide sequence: TGTGCCAGCAGCTTTGGGGTAGGTGAGCAGTTCTTC.

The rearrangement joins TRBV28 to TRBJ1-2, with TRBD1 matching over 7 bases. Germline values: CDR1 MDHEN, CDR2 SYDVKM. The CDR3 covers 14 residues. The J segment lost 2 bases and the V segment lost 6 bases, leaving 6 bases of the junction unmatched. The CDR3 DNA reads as TGTGCCAGCAGGTACCGGGACAGAAACTATGGCTACACCTTC. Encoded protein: CASRYRDRNYGYTF.

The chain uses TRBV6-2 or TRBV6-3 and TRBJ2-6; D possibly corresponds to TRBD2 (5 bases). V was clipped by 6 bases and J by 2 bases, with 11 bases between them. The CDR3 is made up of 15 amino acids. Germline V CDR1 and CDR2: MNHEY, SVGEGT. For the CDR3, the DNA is TGTGCCAGCAGAAGGACTGCGACTGGGGCCAACGTCCTGACTTTC. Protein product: CASRRTATGANVLTF.

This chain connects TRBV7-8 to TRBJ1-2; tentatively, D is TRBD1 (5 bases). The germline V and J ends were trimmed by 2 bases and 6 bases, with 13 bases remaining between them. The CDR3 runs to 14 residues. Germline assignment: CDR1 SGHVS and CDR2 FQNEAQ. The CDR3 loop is CASSLPGGKDGYTF. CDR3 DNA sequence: TGTGCCAGCAGCTTACCGGGGGGAAAGGATGGCTACACCTTC.

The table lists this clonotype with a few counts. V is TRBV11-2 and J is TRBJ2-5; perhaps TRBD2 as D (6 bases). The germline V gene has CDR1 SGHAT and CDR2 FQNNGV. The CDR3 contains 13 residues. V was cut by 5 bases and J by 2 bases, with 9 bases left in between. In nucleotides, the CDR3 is TGTGCCAGCAGCCGTGGGACTCAAGAGACCCAGTACTTC. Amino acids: CASSRGTQETQYF.

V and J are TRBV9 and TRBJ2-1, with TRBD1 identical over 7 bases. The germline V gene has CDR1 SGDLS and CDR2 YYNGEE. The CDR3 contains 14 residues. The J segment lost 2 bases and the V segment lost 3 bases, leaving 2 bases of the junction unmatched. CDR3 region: CASSGQGTYNEQFF. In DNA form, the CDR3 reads TGTGCCAGCAGCGGACAGGGTACCTACAATGAGCAGTTCTTC. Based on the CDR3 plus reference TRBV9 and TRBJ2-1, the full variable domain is DSGVTQTPKHLITATGQRVTLRCSPRSGDLSVYWYQQSLDQGLQFLIQYYNGEERAKGNILERFSAQQFPDLHSELNLSSLELGDSALYFCASSGQGTYNEQFFGPGTRLTVL.

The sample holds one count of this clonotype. The CDR3: CASSLGVRYNEQFF. The CDR3 region has the DNA TGTGCCAGCAGCTTAGGGGTCCGCTACAATGAGCAGTTCTTC. The chain carries TRBV7-8 and TRBJ2-1; no reliable D call. Trimming removed 1 base at V and 3 bases at J, with 7 bases between. Germline V gives CDR1 SGHVS, CDR2 FQNEAQ. The CDR3 covers 14 residues.

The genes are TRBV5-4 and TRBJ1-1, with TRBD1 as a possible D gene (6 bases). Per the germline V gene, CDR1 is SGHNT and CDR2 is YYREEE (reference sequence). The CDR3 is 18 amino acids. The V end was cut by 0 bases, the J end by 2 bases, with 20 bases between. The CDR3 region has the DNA TGTGCCAGCAGCTTGGGGGACCCCACGGGGACATTAAACACTGAAGCTTTCTTT. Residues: CASSLGDPTGTLNTEAFF.

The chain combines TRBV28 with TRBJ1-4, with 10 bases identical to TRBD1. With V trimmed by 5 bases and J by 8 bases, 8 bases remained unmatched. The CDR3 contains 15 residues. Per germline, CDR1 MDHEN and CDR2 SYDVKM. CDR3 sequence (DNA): TGTGCCAGCAGTCCAAGGACAGGGGGAAGCGAAAAACTGTTTTTT. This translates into CASSPRTGGSEKLFF.

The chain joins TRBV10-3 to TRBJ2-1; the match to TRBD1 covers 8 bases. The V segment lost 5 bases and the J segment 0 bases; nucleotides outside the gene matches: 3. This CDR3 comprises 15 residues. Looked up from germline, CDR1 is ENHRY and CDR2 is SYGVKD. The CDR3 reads CAISLDRGSYNEQFF. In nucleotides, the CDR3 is TGTGCCATCAGTCTAGACAGGGGCTCCTACAATGAGCAGTTCTTC.

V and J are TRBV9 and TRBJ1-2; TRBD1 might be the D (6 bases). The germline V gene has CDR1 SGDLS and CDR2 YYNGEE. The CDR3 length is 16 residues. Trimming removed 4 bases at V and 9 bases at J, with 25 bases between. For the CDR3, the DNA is TGTGCCAGCAGCCCCACCCAGGGGCAGCTTAGAAGTAGCTACACCTTC. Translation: CASSPTQGQLRSSYTF.

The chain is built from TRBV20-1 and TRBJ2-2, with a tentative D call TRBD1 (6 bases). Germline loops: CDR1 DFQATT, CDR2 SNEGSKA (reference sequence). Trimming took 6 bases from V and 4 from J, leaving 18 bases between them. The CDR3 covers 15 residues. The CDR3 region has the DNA TGCAGTGCGGATTCCCCGGGACATATCACCGGGGAGCTGTTTTTT. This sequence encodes CSADSPGHITGELFF.

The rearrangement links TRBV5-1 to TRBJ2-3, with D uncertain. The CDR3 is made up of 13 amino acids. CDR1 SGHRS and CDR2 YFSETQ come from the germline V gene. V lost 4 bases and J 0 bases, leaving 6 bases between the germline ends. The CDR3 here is CASSETSTDTQYF. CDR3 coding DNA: TGCGCCAGCAGCGAGACTAGCACAGATACGCAGTATTTT.

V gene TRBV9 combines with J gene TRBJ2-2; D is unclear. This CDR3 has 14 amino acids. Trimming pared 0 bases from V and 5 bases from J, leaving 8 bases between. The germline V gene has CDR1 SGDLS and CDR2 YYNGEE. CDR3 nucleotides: TGTGCCAGCAGCGTAGTGTGGGAAACCGGGGAGCTGTTTTTT. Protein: CASSVVWETGELFF.

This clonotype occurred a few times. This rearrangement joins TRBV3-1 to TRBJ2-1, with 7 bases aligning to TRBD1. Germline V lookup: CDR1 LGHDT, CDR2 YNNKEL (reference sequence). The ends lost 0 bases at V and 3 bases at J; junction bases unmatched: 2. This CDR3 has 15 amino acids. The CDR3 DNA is TGTGCCAGCAGCCAAGATGGGACAGACTACAATGAGCAGTTCTTC. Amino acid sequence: CASSQDGTDYNEQFF.

The CDR3 is CASSLAGSSDTQYF. The CDR3 DNA is TGTGCCAGCAGCTTGGCTGGTAGCTCAGATACGCAGTATTTT. This rearrangement joins TRBV5-4 to TRBJ2-3; no definite D call. This CDR3 contains 14 residues. Germline V lookup: CDR1 SGHNT, CDR2 YYREEE (reference sequence). The V end lost 0 bases, the J end lost 4 bases, and 9 bases lay between the germline ends.

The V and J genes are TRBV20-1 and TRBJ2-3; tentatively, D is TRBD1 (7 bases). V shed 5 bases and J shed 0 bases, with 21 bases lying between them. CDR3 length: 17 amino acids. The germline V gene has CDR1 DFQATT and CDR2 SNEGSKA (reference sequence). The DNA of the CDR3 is TGCAGTGCTGGGGGGCCAGGGGGAATTTCTAGCACAGATACGCAGTATTTT. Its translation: CSAGGPGGISSTDTQYF.